The clone carrying this T cell receptor (beta chain) was seen many times. Its antigen is unknown. This CDR3 is built from 14 residues. CDR1 and CDR2 from the germline V gene are SQVTM and ANQGSEA. V was pared by 7 bases and J by 3 bases, with 19 bases between. The data are from a study of T cells in Graves' hyperthyroidism and ophthalmopathy. General observations from the study: In blood, most of the thyroid clonotypes expanded above 0.001 were also present.

The CDR3 regions of TCR beta were amplified from RNA transcripts. First-round RT-PCR targeting the TCR CDR3 was performed with the HTBI primer set. In TCRdb, the multiplex PCR reads were re-called with MiXCR into one record per CDR3 protein. The table shows a few hundred thousand distinct CDR3 sequences, with 46% occurring only once. This clonotype was sampled from a woman aged 18-29 years with Graves' hyperthyroidism. V gene TRBV29-1 combines with J gene TRBJ2-7, with D perhaps given as TRBD1 or TRBD2 (6 bases each). Sequenced: peripheral blood or thyroid tissue (not recorded which). CDR3 residues: CSAPRGVSVYEQYF. The DNA of the CDR3 is TGCAGCGCCCCGAGGGGGGTTTCGGTCTACGAGCAGTACTTC.